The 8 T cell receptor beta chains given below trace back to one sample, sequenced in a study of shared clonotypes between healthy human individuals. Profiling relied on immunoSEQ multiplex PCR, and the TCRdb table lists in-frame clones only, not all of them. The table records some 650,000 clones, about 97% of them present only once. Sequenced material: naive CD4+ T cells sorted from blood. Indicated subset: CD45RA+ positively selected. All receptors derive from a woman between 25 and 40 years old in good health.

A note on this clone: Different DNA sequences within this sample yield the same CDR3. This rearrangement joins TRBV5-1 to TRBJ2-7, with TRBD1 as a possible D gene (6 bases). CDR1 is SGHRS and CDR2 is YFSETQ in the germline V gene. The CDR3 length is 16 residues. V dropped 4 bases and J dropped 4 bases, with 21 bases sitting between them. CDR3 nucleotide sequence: TGCGCCAGCAGCGGCATACAGGGTGGGGGTACGTACGAGCAGTACTTC. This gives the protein CASSGIQGGGTYEQYF. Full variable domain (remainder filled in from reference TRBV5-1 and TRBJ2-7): KAGVTQTPRYLIKTRGQQVTLSCSPISGHRSVSWYQQTPGQGLQFLFEYFSETQRNKGNFPGRFSGRQFSNSRSEMNVSTLELGDSALYLCASSGIQGGGTYEQYFGPGTRLTVT.

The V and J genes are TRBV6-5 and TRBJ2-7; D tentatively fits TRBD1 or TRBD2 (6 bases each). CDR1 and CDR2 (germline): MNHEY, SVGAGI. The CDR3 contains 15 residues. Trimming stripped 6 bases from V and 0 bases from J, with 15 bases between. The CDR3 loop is CASSIRGASSYEQYF. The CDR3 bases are TGTGCCAGCAGCATAAGGGGGGCGTCCTCCTACGAGCAGTACTTC.

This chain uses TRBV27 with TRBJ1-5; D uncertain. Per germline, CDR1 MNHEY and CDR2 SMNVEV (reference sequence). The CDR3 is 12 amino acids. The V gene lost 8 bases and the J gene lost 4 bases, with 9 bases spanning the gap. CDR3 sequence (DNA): TGTGCCAGCGGAAGAGGGAATCAGCCCCAGCATTTT. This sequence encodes CASGRGNQPQHF.

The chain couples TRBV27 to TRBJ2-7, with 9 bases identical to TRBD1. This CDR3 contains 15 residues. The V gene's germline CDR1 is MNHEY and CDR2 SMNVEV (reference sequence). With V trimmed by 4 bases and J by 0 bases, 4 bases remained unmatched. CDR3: CASSSGQGYSYEQYF. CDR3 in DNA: TGTGCCAGCAGTTCCGGACAGGGGTACTCCTACGAGCAGTACTTC.

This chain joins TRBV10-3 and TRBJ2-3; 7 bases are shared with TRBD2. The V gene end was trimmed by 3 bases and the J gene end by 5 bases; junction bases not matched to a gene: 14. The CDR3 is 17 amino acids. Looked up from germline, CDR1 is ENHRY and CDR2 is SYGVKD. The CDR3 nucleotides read TGTGCCATCAGTGACTCAGATGGGGAGGGCCGGGGAGATACGCAGTATTTT. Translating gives CAISDSDGEGRGDTQYF.

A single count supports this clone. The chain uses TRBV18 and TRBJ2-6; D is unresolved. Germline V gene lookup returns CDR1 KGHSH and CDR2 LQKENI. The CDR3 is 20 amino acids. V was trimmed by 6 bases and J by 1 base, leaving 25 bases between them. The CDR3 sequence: CASSLIFLTPGDSGANVLTF. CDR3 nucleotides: TGTGCCAGCTCCCTTATCTTCCTGACTCCCGGTGATTCTGGGGCCAACGTCCTGACTTTC. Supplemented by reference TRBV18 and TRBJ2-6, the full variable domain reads NAGVMQNPRHLVRRRGQEARLRCSPMKGHSHVYWYRQLPEEGLKFMVYLQKENIIDESGMPKERFSAEFPKEGPSILRIQQVVRGDSAAYFCASSLIFLTPGDSGANVLTFGAGSRLTVL.

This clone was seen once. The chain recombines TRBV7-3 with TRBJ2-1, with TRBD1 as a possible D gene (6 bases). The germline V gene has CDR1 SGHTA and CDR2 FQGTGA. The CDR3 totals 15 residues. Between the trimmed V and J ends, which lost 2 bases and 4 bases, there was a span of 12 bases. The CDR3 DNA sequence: TGTGCCAGCAGCTTATCCCAGGGGCCTTACAATGAGCAGTTCTTC. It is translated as CASSLSQGPYNEQFF.

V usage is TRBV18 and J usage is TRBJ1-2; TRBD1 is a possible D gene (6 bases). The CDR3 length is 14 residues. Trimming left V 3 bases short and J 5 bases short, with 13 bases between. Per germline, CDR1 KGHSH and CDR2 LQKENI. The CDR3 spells CASSPGRGGYGYTF. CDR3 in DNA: TGTGCCAGCTCACCGGGCAGGGGCGGGTATGGCTACACCTTC.